This T cell receptor (beta chain) was profiled in a study of cytomegalovirus exposure and HLA in healthy donors. The primer mix had 60 Vbeta and 13 Jbeta primers. Here immunoSEQ multiplex PCR was the method, and the copy in TCRdb shows in-frame clones only, minus some. The sample holds some 140,000 clones; under 80% are singletons and the top ten take approximately 8.3%. Germline CDR1 reads SGHDT; CDR2 reads YYEEEE. V lost 2 bases and J lost 5, with 13 bases in between. This CDR3 has 14 amino acids. This clonotype was sampled from a woman aged 45-59 years in good health and CMV-seropositive. This chain links TRBV5-6 with TRBJ2-5, with D tentatively TRBD1 (6 bases). Specimen: PBMCs. CDR3 sequence: CASSLPRGMETQYF. DNA for the CDR3: TGTGCCAGCAGCTTACCCAGGGGTATGGAGACCCAGTACTTC. The full variable domain, completed using reference TRBV5-6 and TRBJ2-5, is DAGVTQSPTHLIKTRGQQVTLRCSPKSGHDTVSWYQQALGQGPQFIFQYYEEEERQRGNFPDRFSGHQFPNYSSELNVNALLLGDSALYLCASSLPRGMETQYFGPGTRLLVL.